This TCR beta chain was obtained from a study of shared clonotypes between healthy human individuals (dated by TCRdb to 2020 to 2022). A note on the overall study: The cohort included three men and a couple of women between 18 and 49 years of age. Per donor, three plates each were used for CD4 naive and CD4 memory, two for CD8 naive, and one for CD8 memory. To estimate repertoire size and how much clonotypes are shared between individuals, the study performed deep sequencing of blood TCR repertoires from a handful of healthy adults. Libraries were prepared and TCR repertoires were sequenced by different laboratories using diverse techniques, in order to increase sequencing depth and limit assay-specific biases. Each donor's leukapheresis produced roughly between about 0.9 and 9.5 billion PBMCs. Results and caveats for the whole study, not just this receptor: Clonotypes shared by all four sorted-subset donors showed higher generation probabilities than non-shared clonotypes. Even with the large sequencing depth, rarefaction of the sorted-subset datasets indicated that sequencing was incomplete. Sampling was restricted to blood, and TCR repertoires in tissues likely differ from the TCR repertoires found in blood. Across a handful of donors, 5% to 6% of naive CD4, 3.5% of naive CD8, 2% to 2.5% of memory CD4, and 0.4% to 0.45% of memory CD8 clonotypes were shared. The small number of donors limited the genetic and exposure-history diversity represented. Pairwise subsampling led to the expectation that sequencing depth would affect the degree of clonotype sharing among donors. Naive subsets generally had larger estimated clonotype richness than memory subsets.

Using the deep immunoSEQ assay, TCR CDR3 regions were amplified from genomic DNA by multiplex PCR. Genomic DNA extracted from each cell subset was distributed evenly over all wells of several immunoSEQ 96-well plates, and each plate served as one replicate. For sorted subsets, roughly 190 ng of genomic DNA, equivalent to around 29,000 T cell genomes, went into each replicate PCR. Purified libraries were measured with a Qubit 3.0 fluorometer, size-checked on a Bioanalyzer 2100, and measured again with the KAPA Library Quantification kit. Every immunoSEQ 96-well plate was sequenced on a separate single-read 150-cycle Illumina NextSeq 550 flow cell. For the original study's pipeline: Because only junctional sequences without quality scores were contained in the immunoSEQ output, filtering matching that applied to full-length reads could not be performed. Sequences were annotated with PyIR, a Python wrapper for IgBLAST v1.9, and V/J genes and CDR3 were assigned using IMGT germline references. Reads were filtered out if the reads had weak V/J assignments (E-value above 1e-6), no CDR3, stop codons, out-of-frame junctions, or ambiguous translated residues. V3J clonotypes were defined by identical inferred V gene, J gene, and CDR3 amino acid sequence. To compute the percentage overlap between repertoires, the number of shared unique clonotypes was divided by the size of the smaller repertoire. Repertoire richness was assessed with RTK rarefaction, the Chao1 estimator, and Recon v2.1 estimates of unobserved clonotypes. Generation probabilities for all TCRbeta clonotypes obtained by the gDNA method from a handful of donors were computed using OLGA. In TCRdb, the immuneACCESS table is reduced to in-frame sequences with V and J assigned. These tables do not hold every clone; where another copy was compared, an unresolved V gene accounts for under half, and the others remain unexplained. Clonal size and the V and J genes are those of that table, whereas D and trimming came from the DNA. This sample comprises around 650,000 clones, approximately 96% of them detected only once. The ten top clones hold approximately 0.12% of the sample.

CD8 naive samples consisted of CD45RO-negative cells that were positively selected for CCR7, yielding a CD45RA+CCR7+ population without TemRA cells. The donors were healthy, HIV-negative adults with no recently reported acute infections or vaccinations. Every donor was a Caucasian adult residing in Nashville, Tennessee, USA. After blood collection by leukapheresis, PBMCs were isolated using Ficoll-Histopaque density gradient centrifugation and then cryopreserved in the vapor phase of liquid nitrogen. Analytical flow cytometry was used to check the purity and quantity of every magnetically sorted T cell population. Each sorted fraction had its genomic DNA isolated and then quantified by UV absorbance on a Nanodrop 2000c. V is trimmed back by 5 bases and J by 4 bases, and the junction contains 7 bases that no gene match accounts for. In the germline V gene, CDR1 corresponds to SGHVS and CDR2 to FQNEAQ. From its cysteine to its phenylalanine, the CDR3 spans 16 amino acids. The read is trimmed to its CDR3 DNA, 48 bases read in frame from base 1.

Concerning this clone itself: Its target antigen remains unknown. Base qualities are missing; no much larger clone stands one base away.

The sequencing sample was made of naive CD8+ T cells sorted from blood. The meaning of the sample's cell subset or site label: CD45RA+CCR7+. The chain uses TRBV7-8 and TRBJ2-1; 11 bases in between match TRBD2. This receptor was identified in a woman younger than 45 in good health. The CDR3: CASSRPIAGGYNEQFF. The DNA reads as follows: TGTGCCAGCAGCCGTCCTATAGCGGGAGGGTACAATGAGCAGTTCTTC. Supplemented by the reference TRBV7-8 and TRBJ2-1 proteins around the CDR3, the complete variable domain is GAGVSQSPRYKVAKRGQDVALRCDPISGHVSLFWYQQALGQGPEFLTYFQNEAQLDKSGLPSDRFFAERPEGSVSTLKIQRTQQEDSAVYLCASSRPIAGGYNEQFFGPGTRLTVL.